Here is one T cell receptor beta chain with its context. Its target is not known. These data come from a study of CD8+ T cells in alopecia areata. Broader study findings: Among patients, TCR sharing was less clear than in mice, a difference possibly due in part to HLA diversity in the patient population. Among the top 100, expanded CD8+ clones were significantly decreased by tofacitinib, as was scalp clonality.

RNA was extracted and reverse transcribed into cDNA as the sequencing template. Repertoires were generated with immunoSEQ multiplex PCR, while TCRdb's copy carries only in-frame clones and drops some. Of some 200,000 clones in the sample, roughly 61% were seen once. Treatment noted: oral pan-JAK inhibitor, 5-10 mg twice daily. Trimming cost V 4 bases and J 2 bases, with 6 bases left between them. The CDR3 covers 12 residues. The germline V gene encodes CDR1 SGHVS and CDR2 FQNEAQ. Sample: CD8+ T cells sorted from blood, taken at week 24, from a patient treated with tofacitinib. This TCR derives from a human donor with alopecia areata. V and J are TRBV7-8 and TRBJ2-7; D gene uncertain. This chain's CDR3 is CASSSRTYEQYF. CDR3 DNA sequence: TGTGCCAGCAGCTCACGTACCTACGAGCAGTACTTC.